A single sample is the source of the 30 T cell receptor beta chains below, sequenced in a study of T cell repertoires in cytomegalovirus infection. One entry per CDR3 protein results from TCRdb running MiXCR on the reads. The sample records 600,000 to 800,000 distinct CDR3 sequences, approximately 25% being singletons. Sequencing input: CD8+ T cells from PBMCs. The receptors here all came from a human donor in good health (CMV status not recorded). Some clones in this sample may be carry-over from other donors' samples.

This clonotype came up many times. The chain links TRBV7-6 to TRBJ2-1; D ambiguous. Trimming removed 0 bases from V and 5 bases from J, with 8 bases in between. CDR3 size: 14 residues. CDR1 is SGHVS and CDR2 is FNYEAQ in the germline V gene. The CDR3 region is CASSLAPGHNEQFF. In DNA, the CDR3 is TGTGCCAGCAGCTTAGCGCCTGGTCACAATGAGCAGTTCTTC.

This chain uses TRBV28 with TRBJ2-7; D is uncertain. CDR3 size: 14 residues. CDR1 is MDHEN and CDR2 is SYDVKM in the germline V gene. Trimming removed 3 bases at V and 0 bases at J, with 9 bases between. The CDR3 nucleotides are TGTGCCAGCAGTTTTGGGAAAAGCTCCTACGAGCAGTACGTC. Amino acids: CASSFGKSSYEQYV.

Notes on this clonotype: The junction departs from germline at one end; a sequencing error may be responsible. The V gene is TRBV6-6, the J gene TRBJ1-1, with unresolved D. Germline lookup yields CDR1 MNHNY and CDR2 SVGAGI (reference sequence). The CDR3 sequence is 14 residues long. The CDR3 region has the DNA TGTACCAGCAGTCCTCGGGGTCAGAACACTGAAGCTTTCTTT. It specifies CTSSPRGQNTEAFF.

This clonotype occurred many times. The V call is TRBV7-2, the J call TRBJ1-1; the match to TRBD1 covers 7 bases. V gave up 6 bases and J gave up 0 bases; unmatched junction bases: 10. Germline CDR1 and CDR2: SGHTA and FQGNSA. The CDR3 consists of 16 residues. CDR3 in DNA: TGTGCCAGCAGTTACCGGGACAGATATTTGAACACTGAAGCTTTCTTT. Residues: CASSYRDRYLNTEAFF.

This clonotype was detected ten times or more. The chain carries TRBV7-8 and TRBJ2-5; D gene ambiguous. CDR3 length: 14 residues. With 4 bases removed from V and 6 bases from J, the gap between germline ends came to 15 bases. CDR1 and CDR2 from the germline V gene are SGHVS and FQNEAQ. The CDR3 bases are TGTGCCAGCAGCTCCTCGCTGGGTGTACAGACCCAGTACTTC. Amino acids: CASSSSLGVQTQYF. Combining the CDR3 with reference TRBV7-8 and TRBJ2-5 gives the whole variable domain GAGVSQSPRYKVAKRGQDVALRCDPISGHVSLFWYQQALGQGPEFLTYFQNEAQLDKSGLPSDRFFAERPEGSVSTLKIQRTQQEDSAVYLCASSSSLGVQTQYFGPGTRLLVL.

This clonotype showed up many times. CDR3 coding DNA: TGTGCCAGCAGCTTAGGGAGGTCGATCCGGGGGGAGAGGAGCGGCAATCAGCCCCAGCATTTT. Encoded protein: CASSLGRSIRGERSGNQPQHF. This rearrangement joins TRBV7-2 to TRBJ1-5, with TRBD1 as a possible D gene (5 bases). Germline loops: CDR1 SGHTA, CDR2 FQGNSA. This CDR3 contains 21 residues. Trimming cost V 1 base and J 2 bases, with 27 bases left between them. The entire variable domain, with the rest obtained from reference TRBV7-2 and TRBJ1-5, is as follows: GAGVSQSPSNKVTEKGKDVELRCDPISGHTALYWYRQSLGQGLEFLIYFQGNSAPDKSGLPSDRFSAERTGGSVSTLTIQRTQQEDSAVYLCASSLGRSIRGERSGNQPQHFGDGTRLSIL.

As regards this clonotype: At one end, the junction sequence differs from germline, possibly due to a read error. J is TRBJ2-1 and V is TRBV7-2; the match to TRBD2 covers 7 bases. This CDR3 contains 13 residues. CDR1 and CDR2 from the germline V gene are SGHTA and FQGNSA. Here the CDR3 reads CACSLVREGEQFF. The CDR3 DNA reads TGTGCCTGCAGCTTAGTGAGGGAGGGGGAGCAGTTCTTC.

This clonotype appeared a single time. The rearrangement uses TRBV15 and TRBJ1-5; D is uncertain. This CDR3 is 15 amino acids long. From germline, CDR1 is LNHNV and CDR2 YYDKDF (reference sequence). The germline V and J ends were trimmed by 0 bases and 6 bases, with 12 bases remaining between them. The CDR3 DNA reads TGTGCCACCAGCAGAGATAGGGCCCTGGGTCAGCCCCAGCATTTT. As protein: CATSRDRALGQPQHF.

This chain uses TRBV5-1 with TRBJ2-5, with D perhaps being TRBD1 or TRBD2 (5 bases each). Per germline, CDR1 SGHRS and CDR2 YFSETQ. V lost 10 bases to trimming and J lost 2 bases, with 12 bases between them. The CDR3 is 12 amino acids. CDR3 nucleotides: TGCGCCGACCGGGACCATCAAGAGACCCAGTACTTC. It translates to CADRDHQETQYF. Drawing the rest from reference TRBV5-1 and TRBJ2-5, the complete variable domain is KAGVTQTPRYLIKTRGQQVTLSCSPISGHRSVSWYQQTPGQGLQFLFEYFSETQRNKGNFPGRFSGRQFSNSRSEMNVSTLELGDSALYLCADRDHQETQYFGPGTRLLVL.

This clonotype has at least ten counts. This rearrangement joins TRBV12-5 to TRBJ2-5; no clear D. This CDR3 is built from 12 residues. Deletions cut 7 bases from V and 4 bases from J, with 10 bases between. Germline V gene data show CDR1 as LGHNT and CDR2 as FRNRAP. The CDR3 nucleotides read TGTGCTAGTGCCACCGTCAGAGAGACCCAGTACTTC. Encoded protein: CASATVRETQYF.

V is TRBV20-1 and J is TRBJ2-1; D perhaps matches TRBD1 (6 bases). The ends were cut back, 7 bases at V and 10 bases at J, with 14 bases in the middle. CDR3 length: 11 amino acids. From germline, CDR1 is DFQATT and CDR2 SNEGSKA (reference sequence). CDR3 amino acids: CSVSRGGEQFF. The CDR3 bases are TGCAGTGTGTCGCGTGGGGGCGAGCAGTTCTTC.

This clonotype was recorded a few times. The chain recombines TRBV27 with TRBJ2-7; either TRBD1 or TRBD2 may fit D (5 bases each). V lost 5 bases to trimming and J lost 1 base, with 15 bases between them. The CDR3 covers 15 residues. Germline assignment: CDR1 MNHEY and CDR2 SMNVEV (reference sequence). CDR3 nucleotides: TGTGCCAGCAGTCCCTCCGGGGCTTGGTCCTACGAGCAGTACTTC. This encodes CASSPSGAWSYEQYF.

The chain uses TRBV12-3 or TRBV12-4 and TRBJ1-1; D is possibly TRBD1 (6 bases). V lost 8 bases to trimming and J lost 2 bases, with 15 bases between them. The CDR3 extends over 14 amino acids. DNA of the CDR3: TGTGCCAGCGCTTTGACAGGCGGTAACACTGAAGCTTTCTTT. Amino acids: CASALTGGNTEAFF.

This clonotype has just a few counts. V and J are TRBV28 and TRBJ2-4; D tentatively reads TRBD1 or TRBD2 (7 bases each). V was pared by 6 bases and J by 3 bases, with 15 bases between. The CDR3 spans 15 residues. Germline-derived CDR1 and CDR2 are MDHEN and SYDVKM. Here the CDR3 DNA reads TGTGCCAGCAGGTCAGGGGGGGTTGTCAAAAACATTCAGTACTTC. This sequence encodes CASRSGGVVKNIQYF. Drawing the rest from reference TRBV28 and TRBJ2-4, the complete variable domain is DVKVTQSSRYLVKRTGEKVFLECVQDMDHENMFWYRQDPGLGLRLIYFSYDVKMKEKGDIPEGYSVSREKKERFSLILESASTNQTSMYLCASRSGGVVKNIQYFGAGTRLSVL.

This clonotype was detected a few times. The rearrangement joins TRBV28 to TRBJ2-7; D not resolved. CDR3 length equals 15 residues. The germline V and J ends were trimmed by 3 bases and 2 bases, with 14 bases remaining between them. From germline, CDR1 is MDHEN and CDR2 SYDVKM. The CDR3 coding sequence is TGTGCCAGCAGTTTCCAGGTGGGGTCAACCTACGAGCAGTACGTC. As protein: CASSFQVGSTYEQYV.

A single count supports this clonotype. A much larger clone lies one base from this, so it may be a read error. The gene calls are TRBV7-9 and TRBJ2-1, with a weak D call TRBD2 (5 bases). V lost 10 bases and J 3 bases, leaving 19 bases between the germline ends. The CDR3 contains 15 residues. The V gene's germline CDR1 is SEHNR and CDR2 FQNEAQ (reference sequence). The chain's CDR3 is CANKMIEGIYNEQFF. DNA for the CDR3: TGTGCCAACAAAATGATAGAGGGCATCTACAATGAGCAGTTCTTC.

J is TRBJ1-5 and V is TRBV19; unclear D gene. The germline CDR1 and CDR2 sequences are LNHDA and SQIVND (reference sequence). V lost 3 bases, J lost 3 bases, and 9 bases lay in between. The CDR3 extends over 14 amino acids. CDR3 in amino acids: CASSMGYNNQPQHF. The CDR3 DNA reads as TGTGCCAGTAGTATGGGGTATAACAATCAGCCCCAGCATTTT.

This clonotype was seen ten or more times. The CDR3 region is CASSLAPRLADTQYF. As DNA, the CDR3 is TGTGCCAGCAGTTTAGCCCCCCGACTAGCGGATACGCAGTATTTT. The chain is built from TRBV12-3 or TRBV12-4 and TRBJ2-3, with TRBD2 matching 8 bases. J gave up 6 bases and V 0 bases, and 5 bases lay outside the gene matches. The CDR3 is made up of 15 amino acids.

V usage is TRBV28 and J usage is TRBJ1-3; D is unresolved. The CDR3 is 13 residues long. Trimming cost V 6 bases and J 0 bases, with 6 bases left between them. Germline CDR1 MDHEN, CDR2 SYDVKM. The CDR3 sequence: CASRFHSGNTIYF. Written as DNA, the CDR3 is TGTGCCAGCAGGTTCCACTCTGGAAACACCATATATTTT.

The J gene is TRBJ1-1, the V gene TRBV2; 9 bases are shared with TRBD1. CDR3 length: 15 amino acids. The germline CDR1 and CDR2 sequences are SNHLY and FYNNEI. The J segment lost 1 base and the V segment lost 6 bases, leaving 6 bases of the junction unmatched. The CDR3, as DNA: TGTGCCAGCAGCGAGACAGGGGGGGCGAACACTGAAGCTTTCTTT. This gives the protein CASSETGGANTEAFF.

The CDR3 DNA reads TGTGCCAGTAGTATCATGACGGCGAATGAAAAACTGTTTTTT. This sequence encodes CASSIMTANEKLFF. The chain carries TRBV19 and TRBJ1-4; D is unresolved. V lost 3 bases to trimming and J lost 5 bases, with 10 bases between them. This CDR3 spans 14 amino acids. CDR1 and CDR2 (germline): LNHDA, SQIVND (reference sequence).

The chain is built from TRBV11-1 and TRBJ2-3; tentative D call: TRBD1 (5 bases). The V end lost 5 bases, the J end lost 5 bases, and 17 bases lay between the germline ends. This CDR3 is 15 amino acids long. Germline V gives CDR1 SGHAT, CDR2 FQDESV (reference sequence). The CDR3, as DNA: TGTGCCAGCAGCATCCAGGGTACGCCCGTAGATACGCAGTATTTT. Translation gives CASSIQGTPVDTQYF.

The rearrangement links TRBV6-2 or TRBV6-3 to TRBJ2-7; 8 positions agree with TRBD1. Germline assignment: CDR1 MNHEY and CDR2 SVGEGT. This CDR3 comprises 14 residues. CDR3 sequence reads: CVSSPGQGPYEQYV. The CDR3, as DNA: TGTGTCAGCAGTCCTGGACAGGGCCCCTACGAGCAGTACGTC.

This clonotype was detected only a few times. The chain couples TRBV29-1 to TRBJ1-2; 7 bases map to TRBD1. Losses at the gene ends were 5 bases for V and 3 bases for J; bases not matched to a gene: 6. Per germline, CDR1 SQVTM and CDR2 ANQGSEA. The CDR3 covers 13 residues. In DNA, the CDR3 is TGCAGCGTTTGGACAGGAAGCCACTATGGCTACACCTTC. The encoded protein is CSVWTGSHYGYTF.

This chain joins TRBV20-1 and TRBJ2-1; possibly TRBD2 for D (7 bases). Trimming left V 3 bases short and J 0 bases short, with 12 bases between. Germline CDR1 is DFQATT and CDR2 is SNEGSKA (reference sequence). The CDR3 loop spans 15 amino acids. CDR3 sequence: CSARGGGHSYNEQFF. The CDR3 DNA follows: TGCAGTGCTAGGGGGGGGGGCCACTCCTACAATGAGCAGTTCTTC.

This clonotype was seen many times. The genes are TRBV7-6 and TRBJ1-1; the D gene is possibly TRBD1 (6 bases). The germline V gene encodes CDR1 SGHVS and CDR2 FNYEAQ. With 5 bases removed from V and 4 bases from J, the gap between germline ends came to 11 bases. The CDR3 length is 13 residues. The DNA for the CDR3 is TGTGCCAGCAGCAGGGGGTTCTCCACTGAAGCTTTCTTT. Protein product: CASSRGFSTEAFF.

This clonotype was picked up many times. The rearrangement links TRBV20-1 to TRBJ1-2; TRBD1 matches at 9 bases. Germline CDR1 is DFQATT and CDR2 is SNEGSKA (reference sequence). The V segment lost 1 base and the J segment 8 bases; nucleotides outside the gene matches: 5. The CDR3 is made up of 13 amino acids. CDR3 DNA: TGCAGTGCTAGAGGAACAGGGGGCAGGGGCTACACCTTC. It specifies CSARGTGGRGYTF.

This clonotype was counted many times. J is TRBJ2-1 and V is TRBV12-3 or TRBV12-4, with D possibly being TRBD2 (6 bases). The CDR3 sequence is 16 residues long. V lost 3 bases and J lost 8, with 20 bases in between. CDR3 in amino acids: CASSFSLAPPVHEQFF. CDR3 DNA: TGTGCCAGCAGTTTCTCGCTAGCGCCTCCCGTTCATGAGCAGTTCTTC.

Only a few counts were recorded for this clonotype. The V and J genes are TRBV5-6 and TRBJ2-5, with D possibly matching TRBD1 (6 bases). CDR3 length: 19 residues. The V and J ends lost 0 bases and 1 base respectively, with 22 bases between them. The germline V gene encodes CDR1 SGHDT and CDR2 YYEEEE. The chain's CDR3 is CASSLDGWTANNFQETQYF. The CDR3 nucleotides read TGTGCCAGCAGCTTGGACGGATGGACAGCGAATAATTTCCAAGAGACCCAGTACTTC.

This clonotype has more than one count but fewer than ten. The chain carries TRBV6-2 or TRBV6-3 and TRBJ1-5; maybe TRBD1 (6 bases). The germline V gene has CDR1 MNHEY and CDR2 SVGEGT. V was cut by 6 bases and J by 5 bases, with 17 bases left in between. This CDR3 has 15 residues. The CDR3: CASSSANRVDQPQHF. The CDR3 DNA sequence: TGTGCCAGCAGCTCTGCAAACAGGGTCGATCAGCCCCAGCATTTT.